This T cell receptor beta chain originates from a study of blood T cell repertoires in COVID-19. Participant age was about 18 to 100 years, and participants resided in roughly 25 US areas. The germline gives CDR1 LGHNA, CDR2 YSLEER. V was pared by 0 bases and J by 3 bases, with 14 bases between. This CDR3 region has 16 residues. Clones were sequenced by immunoSEQ multiplex PCR, and TCRdb holds only the in-frame ones, with some missing. Among 230,000 or so clones listed, 86% were seen once. Sequencing was done on a sample of PBMCs or T cells enriched from blood (not recorded which). The sequence was collected from a woman aged 40 to 50 with acute COVID-19. The genes are TRBV4-3 and TRBJ1-2; D unclear. CDR3 nucleotide sequence: TGCGCCAGCAGCCAAGATCTTAGTCCGGCGGACTATGGCTACACCTTC. This codes for CASSQDLSPADYGYTF.